This passage covers 27 T cell receptor beta chains from one sample sequenced in a study of breast tumors, draining lymph nodes, adjacent tissues. TCRdb reanalysed the multiplex PCR reads using MiXCR and keeps one entry per CDR3 protein. Here the sample spans about 140,000 distinct CDR3 sequences, around a third being singletons. The lymph nodes were axillary draining lymph nodes from breast cancer patients. Source material: axillary lymph node tissue. The receptor set was obtained from a female donor with breast cancer. Some clones in this sample may be carry-over from other donors' samples.

Remarks on this clonotype: A much larger clone differs from this one at a single base, so this may be a read error. This rearrangement joins TRBV30 to TRBJ1-3; 8 nucleotides match TRBD1. Germline V gives CDR1 GTSNPN, CDR2 SVGIG (reference sequence). This CDR3 has 13 amino acids. DNA for the CDR3: TGTGCCTGCGGTCAGGGGGCTGGAAACACCATACATTTT. Translated, it gives CACGQGAGNTIHF.

This clonotype was recorded at least ten times. The V and J genes are TRBV20-1 and TRBJ1-5, with 7 bases that match TRBD1. J gave up 7 bases and V 3 bases, and 3 bases lay outside the gene matches. The length of the CDR3 is 12 residues. Germline V lookup: CDR1 DFQATT, CDR2 SNEGSKA (reference sequence). This CDR3 reads CSARRQGQPQHF. The DNA for the CDR3 is TGCAGTGCTAGGAGACAGGGCCAGCCCCAGCATTTT.

To note about this clonotype: The junction does not match germline at one end; this may be a read error. The V and J genes are TRBV9 and TRBJ2-2, with D perhaps TRBD1 or TRBD2 (6 bases each). This CDR3 has 17 amino acids. CDR1 is SGDLS and CDR2 is YYNGEE in the germline V gene. In DNA form, the CDR3 reads TGTGCCAGCAGCGGAGGGGGTCCGGGGGCGAACACCGGGGAGCTGTCTTGG. Translating it yields CASSGGGPGANTGELSW.

The V and J genes are TRBV6-6 and TRBJ1-2; 7 bases agree with TRBD1. The germline V gene has CDR1 MNHNY and CDR2 SVGAGI (reference sequence). The CDR3 spans 12 residues. V was pared by 5 bases and J by 12 bases, with 9 bases of the junction left unmatched. The CDR3 protein is CASSRGQSGNTF. In DNA form, the CDR3 reads TGTGCCAGCAGTAGGGGACAGTCTGGAAACACCTTC.

The J gene is TRBJ1-4, the V gene TRBV12-3 or TRBV12-4, with TRBD1 as a possible D gene (6 bases). This CDR3 spans 14 amino acids. Trimming stripped 5 bases from V and 10 bases from J, with 17 bases between. The chain's CDR3 is CASSEAGTSGKLFF. The CDR3 region has the DNA TGTGCCAGCAGTGAAGCCGGGACAAGTGGAAAACTGTTTTTT.

This clonotype was counted ten times or more. The chain links TRBV6-1 to TRBJ2-3, with TRBD2 matching 8 bases. Germline assignment: CDR1 MNHNS and CDR2 SASEGT. With 3 bases clipped from V and 3 bases from J, the junction kept 2 bases outside the gene matches. This CDR3 has 14 residues. As DNA, the CDR3 is TGTGCCAGCAGTGAGACGGGGGGGACAGATACGCAGTATTTT. It specifies CASSETGGTDTQYF.

The V call is TRBV12-3 or TRBV12-4, the J call TRBJ2-1; D tentatively reads TRBD1 or TRBD2 (5 bases each). V shed 3 bases and J shed 9 bases, with 15 bases lying between them. The length of the CDR3 is 14 residues. The DNA of the CDR3 is TGTGCCAGCAGTTTCCTCCGGGGCCCAAGTGAGCAGTTCTTC. Its translation is CASSFLRGPSEQFF.

Only one count was recorded for this clonotype. One end of the junction varies from germline; a read error may be responsible. This chain connects TRBV10-3 to TRBJ2-5; D ambiguous. This CDR3 has 12 residues. Germline CDR1 ENHRY, CDR2 SYGVKD. The CDR3 protein is CAYGQDQETRYF. In DNA form, the CDR3 reads TGCGCCTACGGGCAGGACCAAGAGACCCGGTACTTC.

On this clonotype: A much larger clone differs by one base, so this may be a read error. This chain uses TRBV5-4 with TRBJ2-2, with TRBD2 identical over 7 bases. V dropped 4 bases and J dropped 6; count of bases not matched to a gene: 12. Germline loops: CDR1 SGHNT, CDR2 YYREEE (reference sequence). The CDR3 extends over 16 amino acids. In DNA form, the CDR3 reads TGTGCCAGCAGCCCCCCAGGTGCGGCGGGGGCCGGGGAGCTGTTTTTT. Amino acids: CASSPPGAAGAGELFF.

A single count supports this clonotype. A much larger clone sits a single nucleotide away, making a read error possible. The V call is TRBV7-6, the J call TRBJ2-7; D is ambiguous. The CDR3 extends over 15 amino acids. CDR1 is SGHVS, CDR2 FNYEAQ, per germline. CDR3 sequence reads: CASSLVRQTSYKQHV. The CDR3 DNA reads as TGTGCCAGCAGCTTAGTAAGGCAGACCTCCTACAAGCAGCACGTC.

This clonotype has at least ten counts. The J gene is TRBJ2-7, the V gene TRBV4-1; perhaps TRBD1 as D (6 bases). V gave up 4 bases and J gave up 0 bases, with 13 bases separating them. Germline values: CDR1 MGHRA, CDR2 YSYEKL. The CDR3 runs to 15 residues. The CDR3 here is CASSPRDTTSYEQYF. CDR3 in DNA: TGCGCCAGCAGCCCCAGGGACACGACCTCCTACGAGCAGTACTTC.

This clonotype was counted many times. This chain links TRBV27 with TRBJ2-7; perhaps TRBD1 as D (6 bases). The CDR3 extends over 12 amino acids. Trimming left V 6 bases short and J 6 bases short, with 12 bases between. Looked up from germline, CDR1 is MNHEY and CDR2 is SMNVEV (reference sequence). The CDR3 sequence is CASSGRRGEQYF. CDR3 nucleotide sequence: TGTGCCAGCAGCGGGCGCAGGGGCGAGCAGTACTTC.

The chain links TRBV7-9 to TRBJ2-3, with 11 positions matching TRBD2. CDR1 and CDR2 (germline): SEHNR, FQNEAQ (reference sequence). Trimming took 5 bases from V and 2 from J; bases not matched to a gene: 6. This CDR3 contains 16 residues. The CDR3 DNA is TGTGCCAGCAGCCTAGGACTAGCGGGCCCCACAGATACGCAGTATTTT. This codes for CASSLGLAGPTDTQYF. The whole variable domain, filled in from reference TRBV7-9 and TRBJ2-3, reads DTGVSQNPRHKITKRGQNVTFRCDPISEHNRLYWYRQTLGQGPEFLTYFQNEAQLEKSRLLSDRFSAERPKGSFSTLEIQRTEQGDSAMYLCASSLGLAGPTDTQYFGPGTRLTVL.

This clonotype was counted at least ten times. The V and J genes are TRBV18 and TRBJ1-2; TRBD1 aligns across 7 bases. The CDR3 loop spans 17 amino acids. Unmatched junction bases numbered 7, after V lost 0 bases and J lost 0 bases. Germline loops: CDR1 KGHSH, CDR2 LQKENI. DNA for the CDR3: TGTGCCAGCTCACCACCGGGACAGAAAGCAACTAACTATGGCTACACCTTC. Translated: CASSPPGQKATNYGYTF.

This clonotype occurred many times. The chain recombines TRBV25-1 with TRBJ2-2; 9 bases match TRBD1. V shed 7 bases, J shed 4 bases, and the junction held 4 bases outside the gene matches. Germline V gives CDR1 MGHDK, CDR2 SYGVNS. The CDR3 consists of 14 residues. The CDR3 spells CASMEQGATGELFF. DNA for the CDR3: TGTGCCAGCATGGAACAGGGGGCCACCGGGGAGCTGTTTTTT.

Many counts were recorded for this clonotype. The chain recombines TRBV5-1 with TRBJ1-6, with a tentative D call TRBD1 (5 bases). The CDR3 covers 15 residues. Per the germline V gene, CDR1 is SGHRS and CDR2 is YFSETQ. The germline V and J ends were trimmed by 4 bases and 9 bases, with 17 bases remaining between them. The CDR3 bases are TGCGCCAGCAGCCCGGACGGCGGGGGGGGTTCACCCCTCCACTTT. Translating gives CASSPDGGGGSPLHF.

This clonotype was seen many times. CDR3 sequence (DNA): TGCGCCAGCAGCCAAGAGGCGGGTATGGCGGGGGGGCCGTACACCGGGGAGCTGTTTTTT. Translated, it gives CASSQEAGMAGGPYTGELFF. V and J are TRBV4-1 and TRBJ2-2, with 9 bases identical to TRBD2. The V gene's germline CDR1 is MGHRA and CDR2 YSYEKL. CDR3 size: 20 residues. V lost 0 bases and J lost 3; bases outside the gene matches: 14.

This clonotype was recorded at least ten times. The junction departs from the called germline gene at one end, perhaps through a read error. The chain uses TRBV5-8 and TRBJ2-2; D remains ambiguous. Germline V lookup: CDR1 SGHTS, CDR2 YDEGEE. This CDR3 spans 14 amino acids. In nucleotides, the CDR3 is TGTGCCAGCAGCTTGGTAAAGAACGCCGGGGAGCTGTTTTTT. Translation gives CASSLVKNAGELFF.

This clonotype occurred many times. J is TRBJ1-4 and V is TRBV4-3; maybe TRBD1 (6 bases). The V end was cut by 1 base, the J end by 4 bases, with 10 bases between. Looked up from germline, CDR1 is LGHNA and CDR2 is YSLEER. This CDR3 has 15 amino acids. CDR3 in DNA: TGCGCCAGCAGCCAAGTGAACAGGGTTAATGAAAAACTGTTTTTT. It encodes CASSQVNRVNEKLFF.

The chain combines TRBV6-1 with TRBJ1-1; D call uncertain. Germline CDR1 reads MNHNS; CDR2 reads SASEGT. V dropped 6 bases and J dropped 3 bases, with 14 bases sitting between them. The CDR3 runs to 14 residues. The CDR3 region is CASSGPLGDTEAFF. Here the CDR3 DNA reads TGTGCCAGCAGCGGGCCTTTAGGAGACACTGAAGCTTTCTTT.

The chain combines TRBV7-3 with TRBJ2-7; 12 positions match TRBD1. CDR3 length: 15 amino acids. The germline CDR1 and CDR2 sequences are SGHTA and FQGTGA. Germline trimming cut 5 bases from V and 7 bases from J; bases unmatched to any gene: 9. The CDR3, as DNA: TGTGCCAGCAGCCTACCGGGACAGGGGGCGTGGGAGCAGTACTTC. Translated, it gives CASSLPGQGAWEQYF.

This clonotype was found many times. The genes are TRBV10-3 and TRBJ2-2; D is possibly TRBD1 or TRBD2 (5 bases each). Germline values: CDR1 ENHRY, CDR2 SYGVKD. This CDR3 has 15 residues. V shed 3 bases and J shed 0 bases, with 8 bases lying between them. CDR3 nucleotide sequence: TGTGCCATCAGTGAACGGGGCGCGAACACCGGGGAGCTGTTTTTT. Its translation: CAISERGANTGELFF.

This clonotype was recorded at least ten times. The V and J genes are TRBV24-1 and TRBJ1-3; D is undetermined. CDR1 and CDR2 from the germline V gene are KGHDR and SFDVKD. The V end was cut by 4 bases, the J end by 4 bases, with 16 bases between. This CDR3 contains 16 residues. The DNA for the CDR3 is TGTGCCACCAGTGACCCCGACCCGGGTGGGGGAAACACCATATATTTT. It is translated as CATSDPDPGGGNTIYF.

This clonotype was recorded many times. The V and J genes are TRBV12-3 or TRBV12-4 and TRBJ1-3; 7 positions match TRBD1. The CDR3 covers 13 residues. With 4 bases clipped from V and 8 bases from J, the junction kept 5 bases outside the gene matches. The CDR3 sequence: CASSSQGGDTIYF. The CDR3 DNA reads TGTGCCAGCAGTTCTCAGGGGGGGGACACCATATATTTT.

This clonotype showed up many times. The chain combines TRBV19 with TRBJ2-5; a weak D match, TRBD1 (5 bases). Trimming removed 0 bases at V and 0 bases at J, with 11 bases between. The CDR3 runs to 16 residues. CDR1 is LNHDA, CDR2 SQIVND, per germline (reference sequence). Here the CDR3 reads CASSIDGAGYQETQYF. The CDR3, as DNA: TGTGCCAGTAGTATAGATGGGGCAGGGTACCAAGAGACCCAGTACTTC.

This clonotype was observed at least ten times. The rearrangement links TRBV7-3 to TRBJ2-5; D not resolved. CDR1 SGHTA and CDR2 FQGTGA come from the germline V gene. This CDR3 is built from 13 residues. V was pared by 4 bases and J by 3 bases, with 9 bases between. CDR3 nucleotides: TGTGCCAGCAGCTCCCACCCCAAAGAGACCCAGTACTTC. Translation: CASSSHPKETQYF.

A word on this clonotype: It may be a read error: a sequence one base away is much more abundant. The J gene is TRBJ1-5, the V gene TRBV3-1; D might be TRBD1 (6 bases). The CDR3 contains 15 residues. The V end was cut by 7 bases, the J end by 2 bases, with 15 bases between. Germline-derived CDR1 and CDR2 are LGHDT and YNNKEL (reference sequence). This CDR3 reads CASNRYSGGNQPQHF. In DNA, the CDR3 is TGTGCCAGCAATAGATATTCAGGGGGCAATCAGCCCCAGCATTTT.